The 9 T cell receptor beta chains listed next were all sequenced from one sample in a study of Graves' ophthalmopathy and Graves' hyperthyroidism (dated by TCRdb to 2016 to 2019). Sequenced using an Illumina HiSeq 2000. TCR beta CDR3 regions were amplified from RNA transcripts for repertoire sequencing. A first-round RT-PCR used HTBI primers with the Qiagen OneStep RT-PCR kit, followed by a second-round multiplex PCR, size selection and purification. Clones were called with MiXCR by TCRdb after fastp trimmed the public reads at Q25, and only in-frame beta chains were retained. Each CDR3 protein appears once, grouped with its most common genes and DNA. For this sample there are roughly 700,000 distinct CDR3 sequences; around 40% appear just once. 44% of the sample goes to the ten largest clones. The source material was peripheral blood. The receptor set was obtained from an adult man with Graves' ophthalmopathy.

At least ten counts were recorded for this clonotype. J is TRBJ2-7 and V is TRBV7-9; D is tentatively TRBD1 or TRBD2 (5 bases each). There are 16 residues in the CDR3. The V and J ends lost 5 bases and 7 bases respectively, with 24 bases between them. The germline gives CDR1 SEHNR, CDR2 FQNEAQ (reference sequence). CDR3 sequence reads: CASSGGRADSLLEQYF. In nucleotides, the CDR3 is TGTGCCAGCAGCGGGGGACGAGCGGATTCCCTACTTGAGCAGTACTTC. The full variable domain, with the rest looked up from reference TRBV7-9 and TRBJ2-7, is DTGVSQNPRHKITKRGQNVTFRCDPISEHNRLYWYRQTLGQGPEFLTYFQNEAQLEKSRLLSDRFSAERPKGSFSTLEIQRTEQGDSAMYLCASSGGRADSLLEQYFGPGTRLTVT.

This chain links TRBV20-1 with TRBJ1-2, with 8 bases fitting TRBD1. The CDR3 runs to 15 residues. The ends lost 0 bases at V and 4 bases at J; junction bases unmatched: 7. CDR1 is DFQATT, CDR2 SNEGSKA, per germline (reference sequence). For the CDR3, the DNA is TGCAGTGCTAGAGATTCGGCAGGGGGCGTCTATGGCTACACCTTC. Translation: CSARDSAGGVYGYTF.

The chain recombines TRBV20-1 with TRBJ2-7; 9 bases are a match to TRBD1. This CDR3 is 14 amino acids long. Germline-derived CDR1 and CDR2 are DFQATT and SNEGSKA (reference sequence). V dropped 0 bases and J dropped 2; count of bases not matched to a gene: 2. DNA of the CDR3: TGCAGTGCTAGAGATAGACAGGGGGCCTACGAGCAGTACTTC. This encodes CSARDRQGAYEQYF.

This clonotype was counted a few times. The chain employs TRBV16 and TRBJ1-5; TRBD1 is a possible D gene (6 bases). Trimming removed 6 bases from V and 1 base from J, with 13 bases in between. CDR1 and CDR2 from the germline V gene are KGHSY and FQNENV. This CDR3 comprises 15 residues. CDR3 DNA sequence: TGTGCCAGCAGGCCCTCAGGGGCGAGCAATCAGCCCCAGCATTTT. Its translation: CASRPSGASNQPQHF.

In the case of this clonotype: A much larger clone lies a single base off, so this may be a read error. The rearrangement links TRBV10-3 to TRBJ2-3; no definite D call. The V gene's germline CDR1 is ENHRY and CDR2 SYGVKD. The CDR3 length is 14 residues. This CDR3 reads CASSDETRTYTQYF. In DNA form, the CDR3 reads TGTGCCAGCAGTGACGAAACACGAACGTATACGCAGTATTTT.

This clonotype has ten or more counts. The rearrangement links TRBV24-1 to TRBJ1-5; D gene unclear. Germline CDR1 and CDR2: KGHDR and SFDVKD. V shed 11 bases and J shed 9 bases, with 19 bases lying between them. The CDR3 spans 13 residues. CDR3 protein: CASGREWARPQHF. The CDR3 bases are TGTGCCAGCGGGAGGGAATGGGCTCGGCCCCAGCATTTT.

This chain joins TRBV6-6 and TRBJ2-5, with a tentative D call TRBD2 (7 bases). Germline V gene lookup returns CDR1 MNHNY and CDR2 SVGAGI (reference sequence). The ends were cut back, 6 bases at V and 7 bases at J, with 21 bases in the middle. This CDR3 contains 15 residues. CDR3 bases: TGTGCCAGCAGCTCCACGGGGGGCAGTCGGGGGACCCAGTACTTC. It encodes CASSSTGGSRGTQYF.

This clonotype was detected many times. The gene calls are TRBV7-9 and TRBJ2-5; no clear D gene. The CDR3 has 12 residues. The V end was cut by 5 bases, the J end by 1 base, with 5 bases between. Germline CDR1 SEHNR, CDR2 FQNEAQ (reference sequence). This CDR3 reads CASSRTQETQYF. The CDR3 DNA follows: TGTGCCAGCAGCCGGACCCAAGAGACCCAGTACTTC.

This clonotype showed up just a few times. The genes are TRBV6-6 and TRBJ1-2, with D tentatively TRBD1 (5 bases). Germline V gene sequence: CDR1 MNHNY, CDR2 SVGAGI (reference sequence). Deletions cut 4 bases from V and 4 bases from J, with 13 bases between. This CDR3 spans 14 amino acids. For the CDR3, the DNA is TGTGCCAGCAGTTCGGGGGACCGGGGCTATGGCTACACCTTC. Translated, it gives CASSSGDRGYGYTF.